This T cell receptor beta chain was found in a study of blood T cells in healthy people across ages (dated by TCRdb to between 2014 and 2017). In the study overall: Template switching captured roughly one uniquely barcoded TCR beta cDNA molecule per two T cells in model experiments. Using deep sequencing normalized with unique cDNA molecular identifiers, the study measured how TCR beta repertoire diversity changes with age. Four age groups were formed from the donors: young (average approximately 15 years), middle-aged (approximately 40), aged (about 62) and long-lived (more than 75). Donors of different ages were randomly distributed across sequencing lanes to avoid experimental bias. For two donors (one aged 18 to 30 and one aged 80 or older), the study analyzed two additional independent replicas of 1 million unique cDNA reads from the same blood draw. General findings and caveats noted by the study authors: As age increased, observed TCR beta diversity per million T cells dropped in a roughly linear way, and a significant reduction was already evident by age 40. Since profiling was done on bulk unsorted PBMCs, naive and antigen-experienced compartments could not be conclusively compared. Because the CMV infection status of the donors was unknown, age-related changes in expanded clonotypes may potentially have been confounded. Total diversity estimates from one million sequenced T cells were considered lower bounds and underestimates. Compared with the aged group, the long-lived group had more naive CD4+ T cells, fewer expanded clones and increased TCR diversity, suggesting age selection. Observed TCR beta diversity correlated strongly with the percentage of naive T cells measured by flow cytometry.

Concerning this clonotype: Its antigen is still unknown. No base quality information exists; no much larger clone differs at one position.

The CDR3 holds 17 amino acids from the cysteine to the phenylalanine. This entry keeps only the CDR3 DNA: 51 bases, framed from base 1. From V the trimming removes 4 bases and from J it removes 2 bases, while the gene matches leave 8 bases of the junction unaccounted for. The germline V gene (reference sequence) yields DFQATT for CDR1 and SNEGSKA for CDR2. Donors were 39 systemically healthy Caucasian individuals from Russia aged about 6 to 100 years. Ten milliliters of peripheral blood were drawn from each donor into EDTA-treated Vacutainer tubes. Ficoll-Paque density-gradient centrifugation was used to isolate PBMCs, with at least 6 million per sample. Trizol reagent was used to extract total RNA from the PBMCs, yielding at least 5.5 micrograms per sample. For every donor, an aliquot of PBMCs went through flow cytometry to measure the percentages of naive CD45RAhigh/CD27high T cells. Library prep was done by 5' RACE. Sequencing took place on an Illumina HiSeq 2500. The second PCR ran for about 7 to 11 cycles and used a J-beta primer mix along with a sample-barcoded 5' primer. A template-switch 5' adaptor carrying 12 random nucleotides introduced a unique molecular identifier onto each TCR beta cDNA molecule. At least 3 million CDR3-containing paired-end reads were obtained from each sample. All of the RNA was converted into first-strand cDNA using the Mint cDNA synthesis kit, with a TRBC-specific oligonucleotide serving as the primer. Following uracil-DNA glycosylase treatment, all cDNA underwent a first 18-cycle PCR with the universal primers M1SS and BC2_uni_R. In the original analysis: For normalization, 1 million high-quality reads, each with a distinct molecular identifier, were randomly selected from each sample. Instead of being binned into consensus sequences, reads with shared molecular identifiers were discarded. MiTCR, run with a Q25 quality threshold and the strictest error-elimination algorithm, handled CDR3 identification, clonotype clustering and error correction. A nonparametric unseen species model using Euler transformation provided a lower-bound estimate of total TCR beta diversity. TCRdb passed the public sequencing reads through fastp at Q25 and MiXCR, retaining productive beta sequences. Every entry covers one CDR3 protein and lists the most common genes and DNA from its rows. Here the V and J calls rest on TCRdb's processing, not on the authors' analysis. This sample lists some 1.4 million distinct CDR3 sequences; 40% to 50% were detected once. The ten most abundant clones make up roughly 7.7% of the sample.

This clonotype originated in a woman between 18 and 30 years old in good health. The chain was built from TRBV20-1 and TRBJ2-5, with TRBD2 identical over 15 junction bases. Specimen: blood. The CDR3 in this case is CSANPGLAGGGQETQYF. The nucleotides read TGCAGTGCTAATCCGGGACTAGCGGGGGGTGGGCAAGAGACCCAGTACTTC.